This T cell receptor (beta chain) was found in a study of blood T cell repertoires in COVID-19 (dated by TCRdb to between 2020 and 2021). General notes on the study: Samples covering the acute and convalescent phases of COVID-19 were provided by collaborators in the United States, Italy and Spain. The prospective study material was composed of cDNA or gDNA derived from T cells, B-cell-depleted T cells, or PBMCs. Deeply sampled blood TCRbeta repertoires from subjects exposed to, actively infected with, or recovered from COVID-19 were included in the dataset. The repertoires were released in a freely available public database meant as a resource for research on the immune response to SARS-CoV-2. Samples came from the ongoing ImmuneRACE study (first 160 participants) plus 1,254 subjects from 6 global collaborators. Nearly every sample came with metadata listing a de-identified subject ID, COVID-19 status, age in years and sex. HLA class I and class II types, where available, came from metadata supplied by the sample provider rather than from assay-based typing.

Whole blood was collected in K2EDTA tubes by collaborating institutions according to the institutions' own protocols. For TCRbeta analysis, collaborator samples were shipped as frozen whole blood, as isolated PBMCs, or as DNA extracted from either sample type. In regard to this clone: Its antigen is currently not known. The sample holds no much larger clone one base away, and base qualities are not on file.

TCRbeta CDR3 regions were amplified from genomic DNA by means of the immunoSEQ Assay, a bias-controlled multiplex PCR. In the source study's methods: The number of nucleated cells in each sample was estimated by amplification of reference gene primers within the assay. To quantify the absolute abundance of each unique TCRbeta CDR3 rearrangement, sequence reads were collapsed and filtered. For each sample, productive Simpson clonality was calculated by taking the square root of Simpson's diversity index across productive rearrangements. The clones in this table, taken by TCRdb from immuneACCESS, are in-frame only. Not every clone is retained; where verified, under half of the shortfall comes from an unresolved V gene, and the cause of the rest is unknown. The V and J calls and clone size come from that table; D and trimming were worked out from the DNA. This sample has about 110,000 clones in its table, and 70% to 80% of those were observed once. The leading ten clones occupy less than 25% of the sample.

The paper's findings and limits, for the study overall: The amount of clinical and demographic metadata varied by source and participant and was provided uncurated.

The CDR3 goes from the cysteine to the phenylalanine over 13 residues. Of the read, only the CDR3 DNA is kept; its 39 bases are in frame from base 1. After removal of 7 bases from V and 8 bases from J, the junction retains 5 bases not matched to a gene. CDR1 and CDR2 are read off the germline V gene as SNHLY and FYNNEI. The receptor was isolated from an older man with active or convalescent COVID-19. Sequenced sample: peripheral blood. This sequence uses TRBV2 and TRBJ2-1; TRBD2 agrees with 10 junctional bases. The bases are TGTGCCAGCAAAGCGGGGGGGATTCATGAGCAGTTCTTC. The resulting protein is CASKAGGIHEQFF.